The table lists the clone carrying this T cell receptor (beta chain) with a few counts. Its antigen is still unknown. Germline V gene data show CDR1 as LNHDA and CDR2 as SQIVND (reference sequence). The V gene lost 8 bases and the J gene lost 5 bases, with 13 bases spanning the gap. CDR3 length: 13 residues. This sample was included in a study of regulatory T cells in long-lasting Graves disease. Whole-study findings and limits: Among samples with persistent disease, TRBV28, TRBJ1-2 and TRBJ2-5 were favored.

Described time point: newly diagnosed GD, antithyroid drugs for less than 3 months. Extracted RNA from PBMCs served as the source of the TCR library. Libraries of TCR beta came from iRepertoire HTBI primers plus Arm-PCR of CDR3 regions. TCRdb re-analysed the multiplex PCR reads in MiXCR, keeping a single row per CDR3 protein. The sample consists of 440,000 or so distinct CDR3 sequences, more than 13% of them appearing once. These data also formed part of another study, on T cells in Graves' hyperthyroidism and ophthalmopathy. That paper adds: The hyperthyroidism patients had all been newly diagnosed, and their disease duration was under 2 months. Their ages ranged from 18 to 65 years. An initial round of RT-PCR targeting the TCR CDR3 relied on the HTBI primer set.

The V gene is TRBV19, the J gene TRBJ2-1; D gene ambiguous. The sequence derives from a woman aged 25-40 years with Graves disease. Sequencing used peripheral blood mononuclear cells (PBMCs), obtained at new diagnosis, from a patient treated with antithyroid drugs. Here the CDR3 DNA reads TGTGCCAGTTCAATCGGTCAGCACAATGAGCAGTTCTTC. Protein product: CASSIGQHNEQFF.